This T cell receptor beta chain was profiled in a study of shared clonotypes between healthy human individuals. V was pared by 7 bases and J by 2 bases, with 13 bases of the junction left unmatched. This CDR3 has 16 residues. Germline V CDR1 and CDR2: MDHEN, SYDVKM. Profiled with immunoSEQ multiplex PCR; TCRdb holds only in-frame clones, not every one. The data show around 2.5 million clones, approximately 93% seen once. The chain is built from TRBV28 and TRBJ2-5; TRBD2 agrees at 7 bases. This TCR derives from a man between 18 and 29 years old in good health. Some clones in this sample may be carry-over from other donors' samples. The sample consisted of naive CD4+ T cells from PBMCs. The subset here: CD45RA+ positively selected. CDR3 sequence reads: CASTLSAGERQETQYF. The DNA of the CDR3 is TGTGCCAGCACCCTCTCGGCGGGAGAGCGGCAAGAGACCCAGTACTTC.